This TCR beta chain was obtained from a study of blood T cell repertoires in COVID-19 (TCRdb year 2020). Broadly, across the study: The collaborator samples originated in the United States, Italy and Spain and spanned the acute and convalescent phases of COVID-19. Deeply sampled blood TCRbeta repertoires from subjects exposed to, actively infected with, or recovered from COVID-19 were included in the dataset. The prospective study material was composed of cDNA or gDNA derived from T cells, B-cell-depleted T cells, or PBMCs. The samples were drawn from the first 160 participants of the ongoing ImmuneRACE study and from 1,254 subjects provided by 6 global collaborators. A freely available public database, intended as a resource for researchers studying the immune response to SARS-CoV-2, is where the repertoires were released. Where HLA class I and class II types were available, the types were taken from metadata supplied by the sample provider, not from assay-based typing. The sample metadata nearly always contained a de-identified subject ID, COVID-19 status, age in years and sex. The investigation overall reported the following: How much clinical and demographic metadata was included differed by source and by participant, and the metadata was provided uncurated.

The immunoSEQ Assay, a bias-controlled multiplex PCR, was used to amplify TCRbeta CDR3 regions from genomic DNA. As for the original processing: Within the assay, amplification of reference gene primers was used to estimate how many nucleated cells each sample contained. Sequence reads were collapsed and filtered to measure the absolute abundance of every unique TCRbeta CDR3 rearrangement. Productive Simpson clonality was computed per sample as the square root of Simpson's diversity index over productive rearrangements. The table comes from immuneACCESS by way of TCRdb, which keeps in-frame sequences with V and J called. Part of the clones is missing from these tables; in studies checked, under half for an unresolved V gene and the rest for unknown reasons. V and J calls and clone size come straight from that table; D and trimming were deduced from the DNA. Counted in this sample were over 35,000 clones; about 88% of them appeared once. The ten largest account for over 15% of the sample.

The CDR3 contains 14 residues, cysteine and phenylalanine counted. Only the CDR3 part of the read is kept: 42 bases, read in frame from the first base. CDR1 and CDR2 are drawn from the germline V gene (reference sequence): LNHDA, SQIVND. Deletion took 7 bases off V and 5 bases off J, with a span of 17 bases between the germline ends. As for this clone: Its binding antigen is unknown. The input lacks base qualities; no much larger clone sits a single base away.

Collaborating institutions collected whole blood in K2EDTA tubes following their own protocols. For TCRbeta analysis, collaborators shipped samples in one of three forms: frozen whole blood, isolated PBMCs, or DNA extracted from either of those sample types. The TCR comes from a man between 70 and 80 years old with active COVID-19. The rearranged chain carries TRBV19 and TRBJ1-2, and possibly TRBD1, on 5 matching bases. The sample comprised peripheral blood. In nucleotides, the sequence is TGTGCCAGTAACCCGGGGAGGGGAGATTATGGCTACACCTTC. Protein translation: CASNPGRGDYGYTF.